This paragraph reports one T cell receptor beta chain. Its antigen is unknown. The record originates from a study of persistence of HIV-infected CD4 T cells. General study points: Compared with CD3/CD28-stimulated cells, CMV- and Gag-responding cells showed lower TCRbeta richness. Rare CMV-responding cells carrying HIV-1 proviruses were not analyzed separately for TCR.

Sequencing used immunoSEQ version 4 in survey mode. Measured with immunoSEQ multiplex PCR; TCRdb has only the in-frame clones, and not every one. The sample lists some 14,000 clones; about 70% were seen once. The germline gives CDR1 SQVTM, CDR2 ANQGSEA. V lost 2 bases to trimming and J lost 7 bases; unmatched junction nucleotides: 9. CDR3 length equals 14 residues. The stimulus was an HIV-1 Gag 15-mer peptide pool, about 1 ug/peptide/mL. CD4+ T cells upregulating both CD40 ligand and CD69 were sorted as responding cells. This sequence was found in an adult man with HIV who was CMV-seropositive. The rearrangement links TRBV29-1 to TRBJ1-2; 8 nucleotides line up with TRBD1. The sample consisted of CD4+ T cells sorted from PBMCs after approximately 19-hour stimulation, taken from a patient who received antiretroviral therapy. CDR3 protein: CSVEPQGGHVGYTF. DNA of the CDR3: TGCAGCGTTGAACCACAGGGGGGACATGTTGGCTACACCTTC.